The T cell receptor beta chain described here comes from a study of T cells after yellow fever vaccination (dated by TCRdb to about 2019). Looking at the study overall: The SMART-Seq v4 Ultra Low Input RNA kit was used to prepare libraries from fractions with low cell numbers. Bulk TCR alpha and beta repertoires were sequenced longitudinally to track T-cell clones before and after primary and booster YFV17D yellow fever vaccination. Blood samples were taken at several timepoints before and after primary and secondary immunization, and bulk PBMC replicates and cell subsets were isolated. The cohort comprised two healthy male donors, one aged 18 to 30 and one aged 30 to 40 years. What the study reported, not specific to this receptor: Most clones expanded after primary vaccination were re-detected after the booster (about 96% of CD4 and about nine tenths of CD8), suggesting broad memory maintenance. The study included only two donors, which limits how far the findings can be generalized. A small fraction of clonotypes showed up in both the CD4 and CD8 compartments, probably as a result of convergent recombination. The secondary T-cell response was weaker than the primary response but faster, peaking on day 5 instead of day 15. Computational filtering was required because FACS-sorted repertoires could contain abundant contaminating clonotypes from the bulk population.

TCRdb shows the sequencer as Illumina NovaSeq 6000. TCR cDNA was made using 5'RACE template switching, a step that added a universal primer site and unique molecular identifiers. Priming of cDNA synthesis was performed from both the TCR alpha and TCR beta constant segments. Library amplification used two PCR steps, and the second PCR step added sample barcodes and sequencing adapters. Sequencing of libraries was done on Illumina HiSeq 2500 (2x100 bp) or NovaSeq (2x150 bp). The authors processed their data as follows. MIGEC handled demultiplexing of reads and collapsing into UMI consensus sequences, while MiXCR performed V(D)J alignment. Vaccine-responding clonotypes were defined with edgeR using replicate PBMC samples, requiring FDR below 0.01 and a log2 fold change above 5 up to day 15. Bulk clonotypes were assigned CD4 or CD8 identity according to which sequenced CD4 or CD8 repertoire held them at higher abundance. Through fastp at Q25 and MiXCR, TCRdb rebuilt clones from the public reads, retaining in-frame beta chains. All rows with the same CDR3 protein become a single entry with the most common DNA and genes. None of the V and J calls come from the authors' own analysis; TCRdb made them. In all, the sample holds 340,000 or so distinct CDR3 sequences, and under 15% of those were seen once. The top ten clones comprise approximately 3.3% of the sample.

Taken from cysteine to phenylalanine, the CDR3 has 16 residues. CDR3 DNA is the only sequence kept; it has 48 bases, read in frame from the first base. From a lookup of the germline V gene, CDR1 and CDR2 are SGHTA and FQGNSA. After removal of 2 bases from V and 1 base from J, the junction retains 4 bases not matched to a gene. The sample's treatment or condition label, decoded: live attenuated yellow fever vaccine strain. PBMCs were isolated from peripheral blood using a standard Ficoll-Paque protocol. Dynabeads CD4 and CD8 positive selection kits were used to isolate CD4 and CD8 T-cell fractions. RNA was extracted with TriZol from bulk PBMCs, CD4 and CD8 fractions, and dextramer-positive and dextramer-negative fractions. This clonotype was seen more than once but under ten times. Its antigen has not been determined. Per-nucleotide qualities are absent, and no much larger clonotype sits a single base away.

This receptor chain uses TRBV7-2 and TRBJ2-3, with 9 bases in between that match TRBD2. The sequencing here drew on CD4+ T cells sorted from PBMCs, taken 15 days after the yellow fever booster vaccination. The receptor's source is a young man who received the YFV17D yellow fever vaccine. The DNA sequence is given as TGTGCCAGCAGCTTACAGCGGGGGGCGCGCACAGATACGCAGTATTTT. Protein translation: CASSLQRGARTDTQYF.